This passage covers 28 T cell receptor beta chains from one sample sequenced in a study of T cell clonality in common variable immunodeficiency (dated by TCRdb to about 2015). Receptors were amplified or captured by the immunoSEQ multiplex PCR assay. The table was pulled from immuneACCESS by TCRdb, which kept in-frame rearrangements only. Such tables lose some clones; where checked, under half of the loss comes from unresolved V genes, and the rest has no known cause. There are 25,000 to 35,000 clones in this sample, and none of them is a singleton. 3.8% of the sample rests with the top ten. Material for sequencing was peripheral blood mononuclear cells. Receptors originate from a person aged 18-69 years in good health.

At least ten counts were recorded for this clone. The covered CDR3 bases are TGTGCCAGCACCCAGGGGGCTGGTGGC. Its protein is CASTQGAGG. The full CDR3 is CASTQGAGGYTF. This rearrangement joins TRBV11-2 to TRBJ1-2; 8 nucleotides align to TRBD1. With the read ending 3 residues before the CDR3 end, the germline J gene is used to fill in that end. The CDR3 extends over 12 amino acids. The V gene's germline CDR1 is SGHAT and CDR2 FQNNGV. V shed 7 bases, J shed 7 bases, and the junction held 5 bases outside the gene matches.

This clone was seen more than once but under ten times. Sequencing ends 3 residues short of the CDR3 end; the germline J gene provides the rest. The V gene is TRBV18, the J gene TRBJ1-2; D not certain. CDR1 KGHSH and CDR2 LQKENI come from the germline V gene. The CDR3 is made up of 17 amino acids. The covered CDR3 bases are TGTGCCAGCTCACAGGTAGCGGGAGGGCAATCCAAAAACATC. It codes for CASSQVAGGQSKNI. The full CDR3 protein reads CASSQVAGGQSKNIYTF.

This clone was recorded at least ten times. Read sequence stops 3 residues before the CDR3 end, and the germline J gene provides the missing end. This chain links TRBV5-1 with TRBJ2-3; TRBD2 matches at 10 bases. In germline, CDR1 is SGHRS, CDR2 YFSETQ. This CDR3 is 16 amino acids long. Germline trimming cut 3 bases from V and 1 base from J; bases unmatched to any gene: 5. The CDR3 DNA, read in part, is TGCGCCAGCAGCTCAATAGGGACTAGCGGCACAGATACG. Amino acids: CASSSIGTSGTDT. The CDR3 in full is CASSSIGTSGTDTQYF.

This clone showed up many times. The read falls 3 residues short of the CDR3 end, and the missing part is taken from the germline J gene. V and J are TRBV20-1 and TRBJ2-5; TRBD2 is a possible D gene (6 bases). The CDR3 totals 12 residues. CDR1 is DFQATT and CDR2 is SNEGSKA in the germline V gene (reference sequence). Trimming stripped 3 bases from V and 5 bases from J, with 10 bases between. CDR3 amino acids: CSASPGEETQYF. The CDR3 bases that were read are TGCAGTGCTAGCCCGGGGGAGGAGACC.

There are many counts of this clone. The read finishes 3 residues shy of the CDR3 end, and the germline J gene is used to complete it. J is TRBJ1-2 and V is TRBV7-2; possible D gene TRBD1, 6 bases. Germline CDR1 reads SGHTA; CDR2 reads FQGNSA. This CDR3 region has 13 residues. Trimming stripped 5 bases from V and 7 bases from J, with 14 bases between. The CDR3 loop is CASSPQGFRGYTF. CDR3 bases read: TGTGCCAGCAGCCCACAGGGTTTCCGTGGC.

The sequenced CDR3 bases are TGTGCCAGCAGCTCGGGACTAGCACGTGAG. Its translation: CASSSGLARE. In full, the CDR3 is CASSSGLAREQFF. The rearrangement uses TRBV5-4 and TRBJ2-1; 9 bases are a match to TRBD2. Coverage ceases 3 residues before the CDR3 finishes, and the germline J gene fills in the end. The CDR3 runs 13 residues. The J segment lost 9 bases and the V segment lost 3 bases, leaving 4 bases of the junction unmatched. Germline lookup yields CDR1 SGHNT and CDR2 YYREEE (reference sequence).

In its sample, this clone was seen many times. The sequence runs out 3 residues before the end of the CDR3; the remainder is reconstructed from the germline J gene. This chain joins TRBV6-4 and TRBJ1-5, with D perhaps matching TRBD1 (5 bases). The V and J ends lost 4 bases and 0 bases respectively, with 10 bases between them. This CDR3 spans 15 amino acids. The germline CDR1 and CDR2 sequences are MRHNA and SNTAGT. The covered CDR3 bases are TGTGCCAGCAGTGCCACAGGCAATAGCAATCAGCCC. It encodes CASSATGNSNQP. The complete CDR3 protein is CASSATGNSNQPQHF.

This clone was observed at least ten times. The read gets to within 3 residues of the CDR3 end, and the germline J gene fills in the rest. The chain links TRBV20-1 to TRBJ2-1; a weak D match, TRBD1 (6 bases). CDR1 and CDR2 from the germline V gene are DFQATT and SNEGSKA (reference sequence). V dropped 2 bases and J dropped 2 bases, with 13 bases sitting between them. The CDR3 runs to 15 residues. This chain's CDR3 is CSARYRDTPYNEQFF. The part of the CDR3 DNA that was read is TGCAGTGCTAGATACAGGGACACCCCCTACAATGAG.

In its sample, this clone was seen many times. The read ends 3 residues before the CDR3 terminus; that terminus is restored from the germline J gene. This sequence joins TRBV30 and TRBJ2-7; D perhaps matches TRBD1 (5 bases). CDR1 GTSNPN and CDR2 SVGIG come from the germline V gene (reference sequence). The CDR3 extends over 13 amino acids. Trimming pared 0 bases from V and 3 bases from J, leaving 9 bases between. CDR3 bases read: TGTGCCTGGAGTGTAGCCAGGGTCTACGAG. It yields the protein CAWSVARVYE. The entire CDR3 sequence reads CAWSVARVYEQYF.

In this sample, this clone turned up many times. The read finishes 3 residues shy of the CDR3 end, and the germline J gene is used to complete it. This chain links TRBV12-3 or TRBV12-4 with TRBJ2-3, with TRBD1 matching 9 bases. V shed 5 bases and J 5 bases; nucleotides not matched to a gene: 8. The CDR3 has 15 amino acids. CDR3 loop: CASSRPGQGRDTQYF. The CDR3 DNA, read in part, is TGTGCCAGCAGTCGTCCGGGACAGGGCAGAGATACG.

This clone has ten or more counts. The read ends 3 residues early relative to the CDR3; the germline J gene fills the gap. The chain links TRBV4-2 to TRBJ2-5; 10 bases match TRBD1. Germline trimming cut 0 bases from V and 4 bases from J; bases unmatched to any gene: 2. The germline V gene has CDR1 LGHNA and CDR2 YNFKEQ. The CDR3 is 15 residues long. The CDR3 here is CASSQEWDRGETQYF. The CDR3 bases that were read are TGTGCCAGCAGCCAAGAGTGGGACAGGGGAGAGACC.

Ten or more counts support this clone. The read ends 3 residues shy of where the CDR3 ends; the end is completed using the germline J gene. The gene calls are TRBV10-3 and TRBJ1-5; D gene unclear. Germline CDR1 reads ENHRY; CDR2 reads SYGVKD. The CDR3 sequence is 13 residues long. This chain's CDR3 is CAISDREGTPQHF. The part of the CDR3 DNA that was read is TGTGCCATCAGTGATCGAGAGGGCACTCCC.

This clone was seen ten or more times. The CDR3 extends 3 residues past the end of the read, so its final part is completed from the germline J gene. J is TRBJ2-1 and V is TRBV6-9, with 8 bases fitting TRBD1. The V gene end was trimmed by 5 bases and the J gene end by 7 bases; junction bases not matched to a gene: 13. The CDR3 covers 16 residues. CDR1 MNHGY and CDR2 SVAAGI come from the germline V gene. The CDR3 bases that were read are TGTGCCAGCAGTCGAACCATCCAGGGGGCGCGAAATGAG. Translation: CASSRTIQGARNE. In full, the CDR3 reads CASSRTIQGARNEQFF.

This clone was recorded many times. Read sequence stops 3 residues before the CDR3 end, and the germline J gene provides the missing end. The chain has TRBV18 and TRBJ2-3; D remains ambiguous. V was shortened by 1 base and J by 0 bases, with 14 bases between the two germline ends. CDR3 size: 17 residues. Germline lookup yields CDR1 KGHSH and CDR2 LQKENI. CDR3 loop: CASSPLGTVPSTDTQYF. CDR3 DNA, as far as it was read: TGTGCCAGCTCACCACTTGGTACAGTTCCTAGCACAGATACG.

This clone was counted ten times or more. The sequenced part of the CDR3 DNA is TGTGCCAGCAGCCCCGACAGGAGCTCCTACGAG. Protein product: CASSPDRSSYE. The entire CDR3 sequence reads CASSPDRSSYEQYF. The genes are TRBV7-2 and TRBJ2-7, with D perhaps TRBD1 (6 bases). The read ends 3 residues early relative to the CDR3; the germline J gene fills the gap. Germline V gene data show CDR1 as SGHTA and CDR2 as FQGNSA. This CDR3 region has 14 residues. V lost 5 bases and J lost 0, with 11 bases in between.

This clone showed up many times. The CDR3 loop is CASSQSANEKLFF. The DNA read from the CDR3 is TGTGCCAGCAGCCAATCAGCTAATGAAAAG. The chain links TRBV16 to TRBJ2-2; D unresolved. Sequencing ends 3 residues short of the CDR3 end; the germline J gene provides the rest. The CDR3 contains 13 residues. CDR1 is KGHSY, CDR2 FQNENV, per germline. Full variable domain (missing parts from reference TRBV16 and TRBJ2-2): GEEVAQTPKHLVRGEGQKAKLYCAPIKGHSYVFWYQQVLKNEFKFLISFQNENVFDETGMPKERFSAKCLPNSPCSLEIQATKLEDSAVYFCASSQSANEKLFFGEGSRLTVL.

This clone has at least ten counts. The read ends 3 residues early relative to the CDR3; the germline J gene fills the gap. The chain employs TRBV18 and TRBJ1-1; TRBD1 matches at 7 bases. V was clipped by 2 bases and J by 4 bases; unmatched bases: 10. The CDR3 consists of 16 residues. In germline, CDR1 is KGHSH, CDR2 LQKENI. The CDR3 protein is CASSPEIEGAGTEAFF. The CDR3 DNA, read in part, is TGTGCCAGCTCACCAGAAATAGAGGGGGCCGGCACTGAA.

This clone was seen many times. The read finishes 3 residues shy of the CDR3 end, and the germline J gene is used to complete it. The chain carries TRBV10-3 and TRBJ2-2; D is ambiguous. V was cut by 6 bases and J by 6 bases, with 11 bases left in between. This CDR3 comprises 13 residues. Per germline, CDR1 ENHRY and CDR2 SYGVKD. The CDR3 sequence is CAIRADVPGELFF. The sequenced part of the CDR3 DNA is TGTGCCATCAGGGCCGATGTCCCCGGGGAG.

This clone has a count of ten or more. The CDR3 DNA, read in part, is TGTGCCAGCATGGAGGCGGGGGAGGTGGGTCTCGGGGACATT. Encoded protein: CASMEAGEVGLGDI. The entire CDR3 protein reads CASMEAGEVGLGDIQYF. The chain couples TRBV6-2 or TRBV6-3 to TRBJ2-4, with TRBD2 matching over 7 bases. The read gets to within 3 residues of the CDR3 end, and the germline J gene fills in the rest. J lost 8 bases, V lost 7 bases, and 20 bases had no gene match. CDR3 length equals 17 residues. Per the germline V gene, CDR1 is MNHEY and CDR2 is SVGEGT.

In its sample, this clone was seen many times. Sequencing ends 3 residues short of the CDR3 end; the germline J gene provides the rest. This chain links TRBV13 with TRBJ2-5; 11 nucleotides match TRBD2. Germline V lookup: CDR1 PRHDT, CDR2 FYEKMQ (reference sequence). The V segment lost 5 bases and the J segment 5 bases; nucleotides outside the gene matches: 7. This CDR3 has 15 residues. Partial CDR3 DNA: TGTGCCAGCAGCACCGGGACTAGCGGTTTCGAGACC. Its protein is CASSTGTSGFET. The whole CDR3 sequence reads CASSTGTSGFETQYF.

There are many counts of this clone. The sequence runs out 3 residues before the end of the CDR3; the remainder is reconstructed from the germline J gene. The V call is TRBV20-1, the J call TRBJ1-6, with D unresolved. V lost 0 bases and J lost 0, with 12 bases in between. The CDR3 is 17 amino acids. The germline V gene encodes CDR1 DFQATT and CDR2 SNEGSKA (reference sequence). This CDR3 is CSARDITLSSYNSPLHF. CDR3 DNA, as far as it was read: TGCAGTGCTAGAGATATCACCCTTAGCTCCTATAATTCACCC.

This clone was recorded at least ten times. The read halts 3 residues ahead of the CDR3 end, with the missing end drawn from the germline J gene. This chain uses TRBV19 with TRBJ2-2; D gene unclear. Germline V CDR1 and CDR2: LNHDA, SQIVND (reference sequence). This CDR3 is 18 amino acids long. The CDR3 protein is CASSMDFTNPTTNEKLFF. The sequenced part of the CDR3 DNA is TGTGCCAGTAGTATGGATTTTACAAACCCCACAACTAATGAAAAG.

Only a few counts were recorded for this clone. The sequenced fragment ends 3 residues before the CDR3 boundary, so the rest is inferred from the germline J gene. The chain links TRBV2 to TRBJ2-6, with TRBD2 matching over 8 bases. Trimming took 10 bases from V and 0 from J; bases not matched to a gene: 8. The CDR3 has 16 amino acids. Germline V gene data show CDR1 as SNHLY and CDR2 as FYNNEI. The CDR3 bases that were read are TGTGCCACTCGAGCGGGGGATACCTCTGGGGCCAACGTC. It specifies CATRAGDTSGANV. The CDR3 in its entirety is CATRAGDTSGANVLTF.

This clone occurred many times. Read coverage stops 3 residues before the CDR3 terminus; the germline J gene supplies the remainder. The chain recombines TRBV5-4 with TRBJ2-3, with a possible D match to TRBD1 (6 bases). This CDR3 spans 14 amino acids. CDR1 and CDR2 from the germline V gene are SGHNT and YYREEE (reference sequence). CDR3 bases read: TGTGCCAGCAGCCCATGGACAGAGCAAGAGACG. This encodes CASSPWTEQET. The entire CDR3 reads CASSPWTEQETQYF.

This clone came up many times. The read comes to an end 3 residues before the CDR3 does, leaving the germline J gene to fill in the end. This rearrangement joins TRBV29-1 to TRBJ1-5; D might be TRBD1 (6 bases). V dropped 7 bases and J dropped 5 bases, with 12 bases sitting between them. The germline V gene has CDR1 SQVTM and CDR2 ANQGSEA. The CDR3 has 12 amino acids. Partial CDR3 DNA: TGCAGCGCCACTTCAGGGGATCAGCCC. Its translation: CSATSGDQP. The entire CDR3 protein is CSATSGDQPQHF.

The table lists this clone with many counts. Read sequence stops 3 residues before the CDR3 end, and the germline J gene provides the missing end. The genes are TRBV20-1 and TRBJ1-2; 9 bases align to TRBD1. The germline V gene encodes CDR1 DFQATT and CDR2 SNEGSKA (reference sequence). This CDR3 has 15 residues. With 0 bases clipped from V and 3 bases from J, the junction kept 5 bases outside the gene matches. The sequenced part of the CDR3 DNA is TGCAGTGCTAGAGATCCCCGGACAGGGGACTATGGC. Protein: CSARDPRTGDYG. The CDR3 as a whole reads CSARDPRTGDYGYTF.

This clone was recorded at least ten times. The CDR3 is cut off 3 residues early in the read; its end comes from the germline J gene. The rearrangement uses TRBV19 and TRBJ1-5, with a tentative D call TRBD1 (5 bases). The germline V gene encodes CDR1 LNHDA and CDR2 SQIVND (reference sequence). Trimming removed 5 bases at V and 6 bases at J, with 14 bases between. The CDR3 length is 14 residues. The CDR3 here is CASSPRGGTQPQHF. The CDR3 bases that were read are TGTGCCAGTAGTCCCCGGGGGGGGACTCAGCCC.

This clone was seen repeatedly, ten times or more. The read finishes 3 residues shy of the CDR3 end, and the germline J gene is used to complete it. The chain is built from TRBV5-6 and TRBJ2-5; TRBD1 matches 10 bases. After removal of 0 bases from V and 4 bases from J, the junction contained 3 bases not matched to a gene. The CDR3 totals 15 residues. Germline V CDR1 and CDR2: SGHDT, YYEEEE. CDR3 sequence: CASSLGGTGVETQYF. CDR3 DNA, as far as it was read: TGTGCCAGCAGCTTGGGCGGGACAGGGGTAGAGACC.